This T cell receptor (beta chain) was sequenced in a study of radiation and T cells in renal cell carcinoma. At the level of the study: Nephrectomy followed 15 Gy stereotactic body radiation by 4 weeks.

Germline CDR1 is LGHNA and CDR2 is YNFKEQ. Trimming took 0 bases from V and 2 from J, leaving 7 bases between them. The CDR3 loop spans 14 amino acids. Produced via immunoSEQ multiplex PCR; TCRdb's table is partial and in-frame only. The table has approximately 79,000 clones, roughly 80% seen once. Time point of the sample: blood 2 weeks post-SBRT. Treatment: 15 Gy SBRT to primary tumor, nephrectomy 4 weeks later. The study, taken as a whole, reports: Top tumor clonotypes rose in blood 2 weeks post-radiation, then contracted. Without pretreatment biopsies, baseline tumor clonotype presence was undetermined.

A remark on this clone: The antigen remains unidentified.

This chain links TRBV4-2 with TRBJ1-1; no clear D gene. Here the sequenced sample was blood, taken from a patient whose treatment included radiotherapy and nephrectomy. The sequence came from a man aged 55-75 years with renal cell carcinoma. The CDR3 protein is CASSQDRSNTEAFF. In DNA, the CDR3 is TGTGCCAGCAGCCAAGATCGGAGCAACACTGAAGCTTTCTTT.